This T cell receptor beta chain was profiled in a study of blood T cell repertoires in COVID-19. Overall study context: Material from acute and convalescent COVID-19 was sourced from the United States, Italy and Spain. In each case, the material was cDNA or gDNA derived from T cells, B-cell-depleted T cells, or PBMCs.

Study processing details: Amplification of reference gene primers provided the estimated nucleated cell counts. The protocol was immunoSEQ multiplex PCR, while the TCRdb copy is restricted to in-frame clones and leaves out a portion. For V, J and clone size, that table is used; D and trimming come from the DNA. Of approximately 100,000 clones listed, about 87% are singletons. J gave up 1 base and V 4 bases, and 3 bases lay outside the gene matches. This CDR3 spans 13 amino acids. CDR1 is SQVTM and CDR2 is ANQGSEA in the germline V gene. There are a few counts of this clone. The receptor was isolated from a human donor in a cohort sampled during active or convalescent COVID-19. The chain combines TRBV29-1 with TRBJ1-1; 7 bases are a match to TRBD1. Sequences were obtained from peripheral blood. As DNA, the CDR3 is TGCAGCGTTGGGGGGGACAGGAACACTGAAGCTTTCTTT. As protein: CSVGGDRNTEAFF.